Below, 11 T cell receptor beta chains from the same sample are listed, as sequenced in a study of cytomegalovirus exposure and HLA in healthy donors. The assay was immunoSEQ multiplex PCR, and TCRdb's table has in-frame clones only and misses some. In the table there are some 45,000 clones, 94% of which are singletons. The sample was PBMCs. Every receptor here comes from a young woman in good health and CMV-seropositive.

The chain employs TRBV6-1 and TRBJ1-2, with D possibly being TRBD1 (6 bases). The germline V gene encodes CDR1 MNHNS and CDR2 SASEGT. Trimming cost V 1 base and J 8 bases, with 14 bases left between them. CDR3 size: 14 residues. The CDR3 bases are TGTGCCAGCAGTGAAGAATTGGGCAGGGGCGGCTACACCTTC. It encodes CASSEELGRGGYTF.

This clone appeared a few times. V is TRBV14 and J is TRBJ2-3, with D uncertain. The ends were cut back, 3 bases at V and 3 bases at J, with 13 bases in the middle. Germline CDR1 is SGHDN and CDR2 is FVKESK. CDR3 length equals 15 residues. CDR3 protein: CASSQQRIGTDTQYF. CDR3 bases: TGTGCCAGCAGCCAGCAACGGATCGGGACAGATACGCAGTATTTT. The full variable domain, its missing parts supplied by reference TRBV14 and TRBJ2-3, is EAGVTQFPSHSVIEKGQTVTLRCDPISGHDNLYWYRRVMGKEIKFLLHFVKESKQDESGMPNNRFLAERTGGTYSTLKVQPAELEDSGVYFCASSQQRIGTDTQYFGPGTRLTVL.

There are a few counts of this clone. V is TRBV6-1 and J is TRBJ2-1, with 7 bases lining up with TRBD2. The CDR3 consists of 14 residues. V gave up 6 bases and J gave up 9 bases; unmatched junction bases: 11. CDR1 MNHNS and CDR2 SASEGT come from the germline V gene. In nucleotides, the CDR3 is TGTGCCAGCAGCGGACTAGATGAGGTGGGTGAGCAGTTCTTC. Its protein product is CASSGLDEVGEQFF.

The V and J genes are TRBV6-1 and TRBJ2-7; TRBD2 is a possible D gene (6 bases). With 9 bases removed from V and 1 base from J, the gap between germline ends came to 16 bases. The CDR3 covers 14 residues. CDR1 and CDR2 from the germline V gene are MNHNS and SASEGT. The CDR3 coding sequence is TGTGCCAGTTCGCGGGACGGAGGTTCCTACGAGCAGTACTTC. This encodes CASSRDGGSYEQYF.

The CDR3 here is CASRDAGQGRGNSPLHF. The CDR3 DNA sequence: TGTGCCAGCCGGGATGCCGGACAGGGTAGGGGAAATTCACCCCTCCACTTT. This rearrangement joins TRBV18 to TRBJ1-6, with 8 bases that match TRBD1. CDR1 and CDR2 (germline): KGHSH, LQKENI. The CDR3 sequence is 17 residues long. Trimming took 8 bases from V and 7 from J; bases not matched to a gene: 16.

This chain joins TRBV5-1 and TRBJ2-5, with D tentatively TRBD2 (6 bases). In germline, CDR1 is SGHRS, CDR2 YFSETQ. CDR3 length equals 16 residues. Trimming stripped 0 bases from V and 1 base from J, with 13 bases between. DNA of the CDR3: TGCGCCAGCAGCTTGGAGCCGGGGACTTTCCAAGAGACCCAGTACTTC. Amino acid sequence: CASSLEPGTFQETQYF. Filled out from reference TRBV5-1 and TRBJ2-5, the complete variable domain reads KAGVTQTPRYLIKTRGQQVTLSCSPISGHRSVSWYQQTPGQGLQFLFEYFSETQRNKGNFPGRFSGRQFSNSRSEMNVSTLELGDSALYLCASSLEPGTFQETQYFGPGTRLLVL.

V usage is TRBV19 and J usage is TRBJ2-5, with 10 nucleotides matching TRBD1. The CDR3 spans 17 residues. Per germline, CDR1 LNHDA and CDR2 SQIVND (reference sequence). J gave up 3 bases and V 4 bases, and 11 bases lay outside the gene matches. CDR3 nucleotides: TGTGCCAGTAGTAGGCGTGGGACAGGGGCCCACGAAGAGACCCAGTACTTC. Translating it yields CASSRRGTGAHEETQYF.

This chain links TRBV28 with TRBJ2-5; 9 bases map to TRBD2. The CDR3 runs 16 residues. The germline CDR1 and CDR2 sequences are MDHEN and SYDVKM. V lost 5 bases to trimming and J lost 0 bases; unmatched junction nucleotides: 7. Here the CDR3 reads CASSLASGTYQETQYF. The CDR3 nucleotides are TGTGCCAGCAGTCTAGCTAGCGGGACGTACCAAGAGACCCAGTACTTC.

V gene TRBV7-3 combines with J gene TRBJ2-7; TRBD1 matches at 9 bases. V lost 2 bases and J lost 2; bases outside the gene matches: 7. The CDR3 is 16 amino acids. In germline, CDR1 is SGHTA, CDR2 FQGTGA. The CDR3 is CASSLHRDRVTYEQYF. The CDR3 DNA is TGTGCCAGCAGCTTACACCGGGACAGGGTTACCTACGAGCAGTACTTC.

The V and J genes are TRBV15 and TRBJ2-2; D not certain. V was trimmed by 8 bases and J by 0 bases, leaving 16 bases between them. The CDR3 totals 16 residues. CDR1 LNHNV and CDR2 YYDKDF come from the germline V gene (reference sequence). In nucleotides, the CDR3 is TGTGCCACCCTTCTCCCGGGTACTCCGAACACCGGGGAGCTGTTTTTT. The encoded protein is CATLLPGTPNTGELFF.

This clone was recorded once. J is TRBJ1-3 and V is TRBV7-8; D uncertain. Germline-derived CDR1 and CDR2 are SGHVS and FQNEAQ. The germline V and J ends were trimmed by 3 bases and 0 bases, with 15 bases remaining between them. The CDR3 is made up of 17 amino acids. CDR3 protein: CASSLFPGISSGNTIYF. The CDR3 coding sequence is TGTGCCAGCAGCTTGTTCCCCGGGATATCCTCTGGAAACACCATATATTTT.